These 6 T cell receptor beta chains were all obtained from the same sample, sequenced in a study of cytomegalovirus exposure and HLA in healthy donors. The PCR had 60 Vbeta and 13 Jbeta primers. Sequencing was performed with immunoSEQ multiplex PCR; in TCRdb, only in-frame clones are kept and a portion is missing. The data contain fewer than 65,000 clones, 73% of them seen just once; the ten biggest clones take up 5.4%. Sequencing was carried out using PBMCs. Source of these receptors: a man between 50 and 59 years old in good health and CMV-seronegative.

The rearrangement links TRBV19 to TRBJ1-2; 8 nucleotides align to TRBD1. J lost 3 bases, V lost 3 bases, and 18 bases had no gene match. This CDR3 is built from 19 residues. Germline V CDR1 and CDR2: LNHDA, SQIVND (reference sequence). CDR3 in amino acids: CASSIRPTGAPRPYYGYTF. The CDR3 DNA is TGTGCCAGTAGTATTCGGCCGACAGGGGCCCCGCGCCCCTACTATGGCTACACCTTC.

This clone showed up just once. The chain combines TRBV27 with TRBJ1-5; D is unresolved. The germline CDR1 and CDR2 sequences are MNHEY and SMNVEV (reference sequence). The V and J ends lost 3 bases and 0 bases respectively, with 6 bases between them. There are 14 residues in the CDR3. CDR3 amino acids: CASSFIFSNQPQHF. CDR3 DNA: TGTGCCAGCAGTTTTATCTTTAGCAATCAGCCCCAGCATTTT.

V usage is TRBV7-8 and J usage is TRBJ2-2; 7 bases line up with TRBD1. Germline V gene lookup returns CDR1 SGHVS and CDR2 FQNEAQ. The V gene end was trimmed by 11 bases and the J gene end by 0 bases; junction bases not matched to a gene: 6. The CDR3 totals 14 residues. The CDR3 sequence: CAGHRGPNTGELFF. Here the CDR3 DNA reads TGTGCCGGGCATAGGGGGCCGAACACCGGGGAGCTGTTTTTT.

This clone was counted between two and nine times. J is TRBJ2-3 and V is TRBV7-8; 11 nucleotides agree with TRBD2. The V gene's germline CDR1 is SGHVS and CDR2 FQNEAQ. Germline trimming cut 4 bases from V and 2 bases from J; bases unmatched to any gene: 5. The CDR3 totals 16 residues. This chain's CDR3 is CASSYTSGGDTDTQYF. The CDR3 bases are TGTGCCAGCAGCTATACTAGCGGGGGCGACACAGATACGCAGTATTTT.

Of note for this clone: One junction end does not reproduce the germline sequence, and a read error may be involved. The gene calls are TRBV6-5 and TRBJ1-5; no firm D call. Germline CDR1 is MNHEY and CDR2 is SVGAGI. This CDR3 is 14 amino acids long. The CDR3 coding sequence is TGTGCCAGCAGTTACTCTGGGAGCATTCAGCCCCAGCATTTT. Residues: CASSYSGSIQPQHF.

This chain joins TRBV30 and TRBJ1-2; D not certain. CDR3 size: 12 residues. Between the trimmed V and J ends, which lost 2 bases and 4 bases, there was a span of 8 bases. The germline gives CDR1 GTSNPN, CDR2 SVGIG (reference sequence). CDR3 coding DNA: TGTGCCTGGAGTCGGGAGACCTATGGCTACACCTTC. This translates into CAWSRETYGYTF.